One sample yielded the 31 T cell receptor beta chains listed below, sequenced in a study of cytomegalovirus exposure and HLA in healthy donors. Primers included in the PCR were 60 Vbeta and 13 Jbeta primers. The method was immunoSEQ multiplex PCR; TCRdb's version includes in-frame clones alone and lacks a portion of them. In the table there are about 110,000 clones, around 81% of which are singletons. Sequenced sample: PBMCs. These receptors came from a woman younger than 45 in good health and CMV-seronegative.

This sequence joins TRBV21-1 and TRBJ2-7; TRBD2 reflects the table's D call only, with no check against the DNA. TRBV21-1 is a recognized pseudogene. The CDR3 is 14 residues long. The CDR3 DNA sequence: TGTGCCAGCTTTAAAGAGACTAGTAAAGAGGGGCAGTACTTC. Translated, it gives CASFKETSKEGQYF.

In its sample, this clone was seen a few times. The chain combines TRBV7-3 with TRBJ2-2, with unresolved D. From germline, CDR1 is SGHTA and CDR2 FQGTGA. V lost 4 bases and J lost 1, with 7 bases in between. The CDR3 contains 14 residues. CDR3: CASSSPGNTGELFF. The CDR3 DNA reads as TGTGCCAGCAGCTCGCCGGGGAACACCGGGGAGCTGTTTTTT.

This rearrangement joins TRBV9 to TRBJ2-7, with 11 bases matching TRBD2. CDR3 length: 15 amino acids. The junction had 7 bases not matched to a gene; V was cut back by 2 bases and J by 6 bases. Germline V gene lookup returns CDR1 SGDLS and CDR2 YYNGEE. CDR3 sequence (DNA): TGTGCCAGCAGCGTTACTAGCGGGGGTCCCGTCGAGCAGTACTTC. It is translated as CASSVTSGGPVEQYF.

The J gene is TRBJ2-2, the V gene TRBV27, with D tentatively TRBD2 (6 bases). CDR1 is MNHEY and CDR2 is SMNVEV in the germline V gene (reference sequence). The V gene lost 6 bases and the J gene lost 6 bases, with 20 bases spanning the gap. CDR3 length: 16 residues. The CDR3 loop is CASRSRAGAGPGELFF. The CDR3 DNA reads as TGTGCCAGCAGATCCCGGGCAGGCGCGGGACCCGGGGAGCTGTTTTTT.

This clone was seen a few times. The V and J genes are TRBV7-2 and TRBJ2-3; 7 bases are shared with TRBD2. The germline CDR1 and CDR2 sequences are SGHTA and FQGNSA. Unmatched junction bases numbered 4, after V lost 4 bases and J lost 6 bases. The CDR3 totals 13 residues. CDR3: CASSSGLSDTQYF. DNA of the CDR3: TGTGCCAGCAGCTCGGGACTATCTGATACGCAGTATTTT. Supplemented by reference TRBV7-2 and TRBJ2-3, the full variable domain reads GAGVSQSPSNKVTEKGKDVELRCDPISGHTALYWYRQSLGQGLEFLIYFQGNSAPDKSGLPSDRFSAERTGGSVSTLTIQRTQQEDSAVYLCASSSGLSDTQYFGPGTRLTVL.

The rearrangement uses TRBV29-1 and TRBJ2-5; 8 bases line up with TRBD2. This CDR3 region has 13 residues. Germline values: CDR1 SQVTM, CDR2 ANQGSEA. Unmatched junction bases numbered 6, after V lost 4 bases and J lost 5 bases. CDR3 protein: CSVGLSGIETQYF. In DNA form, the CDR3 reads TGCAGCGTTGGACTTAGCGGGATTGAGACCCAGTACTTC.

J is TRBJ1-1 and V is TRBV6-5; 8 bases fit TRBD1. Per germline, CDR1 MNHEY and CDR2 SVGAGI. Trimming removed 4 bases from V and 9 bases from J; junction bases left unmatched: 13. CDR3 length: 15 residues. CDR3 nucleotide sequence: TGTGCCAGCAGTTCCCCTGGACAGGGTAAATCCCAAGCTTTCTTT. Translated: CASSSPGQGKSQAFF.

This chain links TRBV28 with TRBJ1-1, with D uncertain. The V end was cut by 10 bases, the J end by 0 bases, with 12 bases between. The CDR3 has 13 residues. Germline assignment: CDR1 MDHEN and CDR2 SYDVKM. The CDR3 sequence: CATIPRVNTEAFF. The CDR3 bases are TGTGCCACCATCCCGAGGGTGAACACTGAAGCTTTCTTT.

This chain uses TRBV6-5 with TRBJ2-7, with 7 nucleotides matching TRBD1. The junction had 9 bases not matched to a gene; V was cut back by 0 bases and J by 7 bases. Looked up from germline, CDR1 is MNHEY and CDR2 is SVGAGI. The CDR3 length is 15 residues. The CDR3 loop reads CASSYSDRLQGEQYF. The DNA for the CDR3 is TGTGCCAGCAGTTACTCGGACAGGTTACAGGGGGAGCAGTACTTC.

The chain couples TRBV30 to TRBJ1-2; a weak D match, TRBD1 (6 bases). V lost 4 bases to trimming and J lost 4 bases, with 13 bases between them. The germline V gene has CDR1 GTSNPN and CDR2 SVGIG (reference sequence). This CDR3 has 13 residues. This CDR3 is CAWKWGRLYGYTF. The CDR3, as DNA: TGTGCCTGGAAGTGGGGGCGACTCTATGGCTACACCTTC.

The rearrangement links TRBV5-1 to TRBJ1-4; D may be TRBD1 (6 bases). The V end was cut by 3 bases, the J end by 8 bases, with 11 bases between. The CDR3 totals 13 residues. Germline V gene lookup returns CDR1 SGHRS and CDR2 YFSETQ. The CDR3 coding sequence is TGCGCCAGCAGCTATGAACAGGGAGAAAAACTGTTTTTT. Translated, it gives CASSYEQGEKLFF.

The J gene is TRBJ1-1, the V gene TRBV5-1; D gene uncertain. CDR1 and CDR2 from the germline V gene are SGHRS and YFSETQ. The length of the CDR3 is 12 residues. Trimming removed 4 bases at V and 1 base at J, with 5 bases between. The chain's CDR3 is CASSPGNTEAFF. The CDR3 DNA reads as TGCGCCAGCAGCCCCGGGAACACTGAAGCTTTCTTT.

J is TRBJ2-7 and V is TRBV27, with 8 bases matching TRBD2. The CDR3 spans 15 residues. J gave up 2 bases and V 3 bases, and 6 bases lay outside the gene matches. Germline CDR1 and CDR2: MNHEY and SMNVEV (reference sequence). The CDR3 bases are TGTGCCAGCAGTTTCGGCGGGGGGACCCCCTACGAGCAGTACTTC. Translation gives CASSFGGGTPYEQYF.

This sequence joins TRBV10-2 and TRBJ1-1, with D maybe TRBD1 (5 bases). This CDR3 region has 16 residues. Deletions cut 4 bases from V and 4 bases from J, with 19 bases between. The germline V gene has CDR1 WSHSY and CDR2 SAAADI. The CDR3 DNA follows: TGCGCCAGCAGTGGAGGAGGGAGGGGTATTAGCACTGAAGCTTTCTTT. This gives the protein CASSGGGRGISTEAFF.

This clone appeared a few times. The rearrangement links TRBV30 to TRBJ2-5; a possible D gene is TRBD2 (5 bases). This CDR3 has 14 residues. Germline V gene lookup returns CDR1 GTSNPN and CDR2 SVGIG (reference sequence). Trimming stripped 1 base from V and 4 bases from J, with 13 bases between. CDR3 region: CAWSGGETGETQYF. As DNA, the CDR3 is TGTGCCTGGAGTGGGGGAGAAACGGGAGAGACCCAGTACTTC. The whole variable domain, remainder taken from reference TRBV30 and TRBJ2-5, is SQTIHQWPATLVQPVGSPLSLECTVEGTSNPNLYWYRQAAGRGLQLLFYSVGIGQISSEVPQNLSASRPQDRQFILSSKKLLLSDSGFYLCAWSGGETGETQYFGPGTRLLVL.

About this clone itself: The germline gene is not matched at one end of the junction; a read error may be the cause. The CDR3 here is CSSSSRTGPGELFF. Written as DNA, the CDR3 is TGTTCCAGCAGCTCCCGGACAGGGCCCGGGGAGCTGTTTTTT. V and J are TRBV7-9 and TRBJ2-2, with 8 bases that match TRBD1. The CDR3 has 14 residues. The V gene's germline CDR1 is SEHNR and CDR2 FQNEAQ (reference sequence).

The chain recombines TRBV7-6 with TRBJ2-1; TRBD2 aligns across 7 bases. The CDR3 sequence is 13 residues long. From germline, CDR1 is SGHVS and CDR2 FNYEAQ. Trimming took 5 bases from V and 9 from J; bases not matched to a gene: 7. CDR3 amino acids: CASSAAPGGEQFF. CDR3 coding DNA: TGTGCCAGCAGCGCTGCTCCGGGGGGTGAGCAGTTCTTC.

This clone was seen a few times. The chain couples TRBV9 to TRBJ2-3, with D possibly being TRBD1 (5 bases). The germline V gene has CDR1 SGDLS and CDR2 YYNGEE. Trimming removed 0 bases at V and 1 base at J, with 9 bases between. This CDR3 region has 15 residues. The CDR3 spells CASSVEGIRTDTQYF. DNA of the CDR3: TGTGCCAGCAGCGTAGAGGGGATCCGCACAGATACGCAGTATTTT.

The genes are TRBV7-2 and TRBJ2-3, with 11 bases fitting TRBD2. The CDR3 contains 15 residues. From germline, CDR1 is SGHTA and CDR2 FQGNSA. V lost 3 bases, J lost 3 bases, and 2 bases stayed unmatched. The DNA for the CDR3 is TGTGCCAGCAGCTTCACTAGCGGGAGTACAGATACGCAGTATTTT. Encoded protein: CASSFTSGSTDTQYF.

The chain joins TRBV11-3 to TRBJ2-7; D is ambiguous. The CDR3 contains 13 residues. The V gene's germline CDR1 is SGHNT and CDR2 YENEEA. Between the trimmed V and J ends, which lost 3 bases and 2 bases, there was a span of 8 bases. CDR3 DNA: TGTGCCAGCAGCTTTGACTCGACCTACGAGCAGTACTTC. Protein sequence: CASSFDSTYEQYF. The variable domain in full, with the rest retrieved from reference TRBV11-3 and TRBJ2-7, is EAGVVQSPRYKIIEKKQPVAFWCNPISGHNTLYWYLQNLGQGPELLIRYENEEAVDDSQLPKDRFSAERLKGVDSTLKIQPAELGDSAVYLCASSFDSTYEQYFGPGTRLTVT.

A single count supports this clone. The J gene is TRBJ1-2, the V gene TRBV27; 7 nucleotides align to TRBD1. The CDR3 totals 13 residues. The germline V gene has CDR1 MNHEY and CDR2 SMNVEV (reference sequence). Unmatched junction bases numbered 4, after V lost 5 bases and J lost 4 bases. The CDR3 region is CASSNRGGYGYTF. CDR3 sequence (DNA): TGTGCCAGCAGTAACAGGGGAGGCTATGGCTACACCTTC.

The rearrangement links TRBV30 to TRBJ2-1; D gene ambiguous. CDR1 GTSNPN and CDR2 SVGIG come from the germline V gene (reference sequence). Trimming shortened V by 2 bases and J by 6 bases, and 11 bases separated the two germline ends. This CDR3 is built from 13 residues. CDR3: CAWSSGGANEQFF. CDR3 DNA sequence: TGTGCCTGGAGTTCCGGCGGAGCCAATGAGCAGTTCTTC.

Comments on this clone: Germline is not matched at one junction end, which may reflect a read error. At the DNA level, this CDR3 is encoded by other sequences in the same sample as well. V gene TRBV28 combines with J gene TRBJ2-2, with D possibly TRBD2 on 6 matching bases. There are 14 residues in the CDR3. Germline V gene sequence: CDR1 MDHEN, CDR2 SYDVKM. CDR3 region: CASTKVTSGGELFF. CDR3 sequence (DNA): TGCGCCAGCACCAAAGTGACTAGTGGCGGGGAGCTGTTTTTT.

The chain is built from TRBV19 and TRBJ2-6; no clear D gene. The V gene lost 7 bases and the J gene lost 4 bases, with 17 bases spanning the gap. Germline CDR1 reads LNHDA; CDR2 reads SQIVND (reference sequence). The CDR3 extends over 16 amino acids. Here the CDR3 reads CASKGSDIYGANVLTF. In nucleotides, the CDR3 is TGTGCCAGTAAAGGATCAGACATATACGGGGCCAACGTCCTGACTTTC.

This sequence joins TRBV5-1 and TRBJ1-3; D call uncertain. Trimming removed 2 bases at V and 0 bases at J, with 6 bases between. This CDR3 comprises 14 residues. Germline V gives CDR1 SGHRS, CDR2 YFSETQ. The chain's CDR3 is CASSLQPSGNTIYF. For the CDR3, the DNA is TGCGCCAGCAGCTTACAGCCCTCTGGAAACACCATATATTTT.

The chain recombines TRBV7-8 with TRBJ1-4; 7 bases map to TRBD1. J gave up 4 bases and V 3 bases, and 2 bases lay outside the gene matches. Germline V CDR1 and CDR2: SGHVS, FQNEAQ. This CDR3 has 14 residues. As DNA, the CDR3 is TGTGCCAGCAGCTTCCGACAGGGTAATGAAAAACTGTTTTTT. Amino acids: CASSFRQGNEKLFF. The full variable domain, its missing parts supplied by reference TRBV7-8 and TRBJ1-4, is GAGVSQSPRYKVAKRGQDVALRCDPISGHVSLFWYQQALGQGPEFLTYFQNEAQLDKSGLPSDRFFAERPEGSVSTLKIQRTQQEDSAVYLCASSFRQGNEKLFFGSGTQLSVL.

The V and J genes are TRBV11-2 and TRBJ2-3; 9 nucleotides agree with TRBD2. Germline V gene lookup returns CDR1 SGHAT and CDR2 FQNNGV. This CDR3 is built from 15 residues. V was pared by 4 bases and J by 4 bases, with 6 bases of the junction left unmatched. The CDR3 reads CASSSWTSVPDTQYF. The CDR3 bases are TGTGCCAGCAGCTCCTGGACTAGCGTCCCAGATACGCAGTATTTT.

The V gene is TRBV4-1, the J gene TRBJ2-7; possible D gene TRBD1, 5 bases. Trimming stripped 3 bases from V and 6 bases from J, with 15 bases between. The germline V gene has CDR1 MGHRA and CDR2 YSYEKL. This CDR3 contains 14 residues. Here the CDR3 DNA reads TGCGCCAGCAGCCATCCGATCTCAGGGTTCGAGCAGTACTTC. Translating gives CASSHPISGFEQYF.

The chain recombines TRBV28 with TRBJ2-5; a weak D match, TRBD1 (6 bases). Between the trimmed V and J ends, which lost 9 bases and 5 bases, there was a span of 16 bases. This CDR3 spans 13 amino acids. In germline, CDR1 is MDHEN, CDR2 SYDVKM. For the CDR3, the DNA is TGTGCCAGTATCAACAGGGTTGCGGAGACCCAGTACTTC. This encodes CASINRVAETQYF.

This clone has just one count. The chain couples TRBV20-1 to TRBJ2-3; the D gene is possibly TRBD2 (6 bases). V lost 3 bases and J lost 7, with 8 bases in between. Germline CDR1 DFQATT, CDR2 SNEGSKA (reference sequence). The CDR3 runs to 11 residues. CDR3 in amino acids: CSAREGYTQYF. The CDR3 bases are TGCAGTGCTAGGGAGGGTTATACGCAGTATTTT.

The chain is built from TRBV5-1 and TRBJ1-6; D unclear. The CDR3 has 13 residues. Looked up from germline, CDR1 is SGHRS and CDR2 is YFSETQ. V gave up 4 bases and J gave up 7 bases, with 9 bases separating them. The CDR3 reads CASSPDKNSPLHF. CDR3 in DNA: TGCGCCAGCAGCCCCGACAAGAATTCACCCCTCCACTTT.